This passage covers 20 T cell receptor beta chains from one sample sequenced in a study of T cell changes during pregnancy in multiple sclerosis. This table comes from immunoSEQ multiplex PCR, and its TCRdb copy is limited to in-frame clones, with some not included. This table holds about 110,000 clones, 80% to 95% found once. The starting material was peripheral blood, obtained in the third trimester of pregnancy. The receptor source for this set is a female donor with multiple sclerosis, enrolled in a pregnancy study.

The chain employs TRBV28 and TRBJ2-7, with D perhaps matching TRBD1 (5 bases). CDR3 size: 14 residues. Germline CDR1 MDHEN, CDR2 SYDVKM. V lost 6 bases to trimming and J lost 0 bases, with 12 bases between them. CDR3 bases: TGTGCCAGCAGCCTCGACAGCCTCTCCTACGAGCAGTACTTC. Translation: CASSLDSLSYEQYF.

V gene TRBV29-1 combines with J gene TRBJ2-2; 11 bases match TRBD2. The CDR3 totals 13 residues. V was clipped by 5 bases and J by 5 bases; unmatched bases: 1. Per germline, CDR1 SQVTM and CDR2 ANQGSEA. Here the CDR3 DNA reads TGCAGCGTTTGGACTAGCGGGACCGGGGAGCTGTTTTTT. It yields the protein CSVWTSGTGELFF.

The genes are TRBV18 and TRBJ2-1, with D perhaps matching TRBD2 (6 bases). V lost 3 bases, J lost 4 bases, and 16 bases lay in between. Germline CDR1 KGHSH, CDR2 LQKENI. The CDR3 is 16 amino acids. The CDR3 DNA reads TGTGCCAGCTCACCCTTAGCGGTTCGGGGTTACAATGAGCAGTTCTTC. It encodes CASSPLAVRGYNEQFF.

V usage is TRBV4-1 and J usage is TRBJ2-7, with 10 nucleotides matching TRBD1. J was trimmed by 4 bases and V by 3 bases; bases with no gene match: 3. Per the germline V gene, CDR1 is MGHRA and CDR2 is YSYEKL. CDR3 length: 14 amino acids. This CDR3 reads CASSQTGGNYEQYF. CDR3 sequence (DNA): TGCGCCAGCAGCCAGACAGGGGGCAATTACGAGCAGTACTTC.

The V call is TRBV30, the J call TRBJ1-2, with TRBD1 as a possible D gene (6 bases). Germline V CDR1 and CDR2: GTSNPN, SVGIG (reference sequence). V was shortened by 1 base and J by 8 bases, with 11 bases between the two germline ends. The CDR3 is made up of 12 amino acids. In DNA form, the CDR3 reads TGTGCCTGGAGTGCCTACAGGGAAGGCTACACCTTC. It is translated as CAWSAYREGYTF.

The chain has TRBV28 and TRBJ2-3, with D tentatively TRBD2 (6 bases). The CDR3 totals 14 residues. Between the trimmed V and J ends, which lost 6 bases and 4 bases, there was a span of 14 bases. The V gene's germline CDR1 is MDHEN and CDR2 SYDVKM. CDR3 sequence reads: CASSPGWGADTQYF. The CDR3 DNA is TGTGCCAGCAGCCCGGGGTGGGGGGCAGATACGCAGTATTTT. The variable domain in full, with the rest retrieved from reference TRBV28 and TRBJ2-3, is DVKVTQSSRYLVKRTGEKVFLECVQDMDHENMFWYRQDPGLGLRLIYFSYDVKMKEKGDIPEGYSVSREKKERFSLILESASTNQTSMYLCASSPGWGADTQYFGPGTRLTVL.

V gene TRBV5-6 combines with J gene TRBJ2-7; 8 bases agree with TRBD2. Trimming took 5 bases from V and 5 from J; bases not matched to a gene: 12. Germline assignment: CDR1 SGHDT and CDR2 YYEEEE. The CDR3 runs 15 residues. The CDR3 sequence: CASRPSGTRGDEQYF. In DNA form, the CDR3 reads TGTGCCAGCAGACCCTCCGGGACTAGGGGCGACGAGCAGTACTTC.

J is TRBJ2-1 and V is TRBV9, with TRBD1 as a possible D gene (7 bases). Deletions cut 0 bases from V and 7 bases from J, with 23 bases between. Germline CDR1 reads SGDLS; CDR2 reads YYNGEE. The CDR3 length is 18 residues. The CDR3 sequence is CASSVVGAGRGTSNEQFF. Written as DNA, the CDR3 is TGTGCCAGCAGCGTAGTAGGAGCGGGCAGGGGGACGTCAAATGAGCAGTTCTTC.

The chain combines TRBV18 with TRBJ1-1, with D unclear. Germline-derived CDR1 and CDR2 are KGHSH and LQKENI. The V gene lost 4 bases and the J gene lost 1 base, with 13 bases spanning the gap. The CDR3 is made up of 15 amino acids. The CDR3 nucleotides are TGTGCCAGCTCACTATCCCGGGTCGAGAACACTGAAGCTTTCTTT. It yields the protein CASSLSRVENTEAFF.

V is TRBV5-1 and J is TRBJ2-7; 7 nucleotides line up with TRBD2. Looked up from germline, CDR1 is SGHRS and CDR2 is YFSETQ. Trimming at V came to 4 bases and at J to 2 bases, leaving 3 bases not matched to a gene. The CDR3 covers 13 residues. In nucleotides, the CDR3 is TGCGCCAGCAGCCGGGGGGAGCCCTACGAGCAGTACTTC. It is translated as CASSRGEPYEQYF.

This rearrangement joins TRBV6-6 to TRBJ1-5; D possibly corresponds to TRBD1 (5 bases). V was clipped by 5 bases and J by 1 base, with 12 bases between them. CDR3 length: 15 residues. The V gene's germline CDR1 is MNHNY and CDR2 SVGAGI (reference sequence). In nucleotides, the CDR3 is TGTGCCAGCAGTGGAGCAGGGCCCAGCAATCAGCCCCAGCATTTT. It translates to CASSGAGPSNQPQHF.

This clone was picked up one time. The chain combines TRBV4-2 with TRBJ1-5; 9 positions agree with TRBD1. Trimming took 1 base from V and 6 from J; bases not matched to a gene: 4. Germline V gene lookup returns CDR1 LGHNA and CDR2 YNFKEQ. The length of the CDR3 is 15 residues. For the CDR3, the DNA is TGTGCCAGCAGCCAAGCCGGGACAGGGCTTCAGCCCCAGCATTTT. It codes for CASSQAGTGLQPQHF.

J is TRBJ2-1 and V is TRBV10-3; 8 positions agree with TRBD2. Germline lookup yields CDR1 ENHRY and CDR2 SYGVKD. V trimming: 7 bases; J trimming: 4 bases; junction bases outside the gene matches: 6. This CDR3 has 14 residues. This CDR3 is CAIMTGGAYNEQFF. The CDR3 DNA reads as TGTGCCATCATGACGGGAGGGGCATACAATGAGCAGTTCTTC.

V usage is TRBV28 and J usage is TRBJ2-7, with 9 bases aligning to TRBD1. Germline V gives CDR1 MDHEN, CDR2 SYDVKM. J gave up 5 bases and V 5 bases, and 16 bases lay outside the gene matches. This CDR3 has 17 amino acids. The CDR3 reads CASSPLGGGQGIHEQYF. CDR3 in DNA: TGTGCCAGCAGTCCACTTGGTGGAGGACAGGGGATCCACGAGCAGTACTTC.

The V and J genes are TRBV28 and TRBJ1-1, with D hard to call. This CDR3 has 14 residues. Germline assignment: CDR1 MDHEN and CDR2 SYDVKM. Trimming cost V 10 bases and J 2 bases, with 17 bases left between them. The CDR3: CATLKPHSNTEAFF. The CDR3, as DNA: TGTGCCACACTCAAACCCCATTCTAACACTGAAGCTTTCTTT. The complete variable domain, with remaining parts taken from reference TRBV28 and TRBJ1-1, reads DVKVTQSSRYLVKRTGEKVFLECVQDMDHENMFWYRQDPGLGLRLIYFSYDVKMKEKGDIPEGYSVSREKKERFSLILESASTNQTSMYLCATLKPHSNTEAFFGQGTRLTVV.

The chain combines TRBV6-5 with TRBJ2-7; 10 bases fit TRBD1. V lost 4 bases, J lost 1 base, and 4 bases stayed unmatched. The CDR3 consists of 15 residues. Germline loops: CDR1 MNHEY, CDR2 SVGAGI. CDR3 in amino acids: CASSSWTGGSYEQYF. For the CDR3, the DNA is TGTGCCAGCAGTTCCTGGACAGGGGGGTCCTACGAGCAGTACTTC.

This sequence joins TRBV19 and TRBJ1-5; 10 bases are shared with TRBD1. V dropped 3 bases and J dropped 7; count of bases not matched to a gene: 6. Germline CDR1 is LNHDA and CDR2 is SQIVND (reference sequence). The CDR3 contains 15 residues. This chain's CDR3 is CASSIGTGVGQPQHF. As DNA, the CDR3 is TGTGCCAGTAGTATCGGGACAGGGGTTGGGCAGCCCCAGCATTTT. The whole variable domain, remainder taken from reference TRBV19 and TRBJ1-5, is DGGITQSPKYLFRKEGQNVTLSCEQNLNHDAMYWYRQDPGQGLRLIYYSQIVNDFQKGDIAEGYSVSREKKESFPLTVTSAQKNPTAFYLCASSIGTGVGQPQHFGDGTRLSIL.

This chain joins TRBV6-6 and TRBJ2-3; TRBD2 is a possible D gene (6 bases). The germline gives CDR1 MNHNY, CDR2 SVGAGI (reference sequence). V shed 6 bases and J shed 8 bases, with 21 bases lying between them. The CDR3 has 15 residues. The CDR3 bases are TGTGCCAGCAGCCGTGGGGGGAGTGTGGTAGCTACGCAGTATTTT. This sequence encodes CASSRGGSVVATQYF.

The chain has TRBV27 and TRBJ2-3, with a tentative D call TRBD1 (6 bases). Germline assignment: CDR1 MNHEY and CDR2 SMNVEV (reference sequence). This CDR3 contains 15 residues. Trimming left V 2 bases short and J 3 bases short, with 12 bases between. CDR3 DNA sequence: TGTGCCAGCAGTTTAACGGACAGTGCAACAGATACGCAGTATTTT. Its protein is CASSLTDSATDTQYF.

The chain joins TRBV19 to TRBJ1-2; perhaps TRBD1 as D (6 bases). V was cut by 5 bases and J by 1 base, with 17 bases left in between. The CDR3 runs to 16 residues. The germline V gene has CDR1 LNHDA and CDR2 SQIVND (reference sequence). The CDR3 reads CASSPPQGMVNYGYTF. The DNA for the CDR3 is TGTGCCAGTAGTCCACCACAGGGTATGGTTAACTATGGCTACACCTTC.